This T cell receptor (beta chain) comes out of a study of T cell repertoires in cytomegalovirus infection. About the research overall: Public TCR beta signature analysis indicated the presence of both CMV infection and matching HLA type.

Remarks on this clonotype: Its target is not known.

TCRdb ran MiXCR on the reads and lists one entry per CDR3 protein. The sample lists 650,000 to 900,000 distinct CDR3 sequences, 25% to 35% seen once, with over 10% in the top ten. With 5 bases removed from V and 6 bases from J, the gap between germline ends came to 13 bases. Germline CDR1 and CDR2: SGHTA and FQGTGA. This CDR3 comprises 13 residues. The V and J genes are TRBV7-3 and TRBJ1-1; possible D gene TRBD1, 6 bases. The source was cultured CD8+ T cells from PBMCs, collected from culture after CMV antigen stimulation. This sequence originates from a human donor in good health (CMV status not recorded). Some clones in this sample may be carry-over from other donors' samples. In DNA form, the CDR3 reads TGTGCCAGCAGCCCCACAGGGCAAGCTGAAGCTTTCTTT. As protein: CASSPTGQAEAFF.